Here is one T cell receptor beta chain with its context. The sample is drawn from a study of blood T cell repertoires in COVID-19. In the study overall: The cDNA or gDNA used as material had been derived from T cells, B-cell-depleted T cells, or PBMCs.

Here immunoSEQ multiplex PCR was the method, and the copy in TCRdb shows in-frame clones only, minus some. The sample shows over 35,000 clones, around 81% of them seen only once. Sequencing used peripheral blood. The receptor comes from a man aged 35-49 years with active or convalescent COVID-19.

CDR3 nucleotides: TGTGCCAGCAGCTTATTGACCGGGGGAGCTAGCACAGATACGCAGTATTTT. Its translation is CASSLLTGGASTDTQYF. The chain recombines TRBV7-2 with TRBJ2-3; D is perhaps TRBD2 (6 bases). The CDR3 covers 17 residues. CDR1 SGHTA and CDR2 FQGNSA come from the germline V gene. V was cut by 2 bases and J by 0 bases, with 15 bases left in between.